The 24 T cell receptor beta chains presented below share a single source sample, sequenced in a study of cytomegalovirus exposure and HLA in healthy donors. Vbeta (60) and Jbeta (13) primers were used in the PCR. Measured with immunoSEQ multiplex PCR; TCRdb has only the in-frame clones, and not every one. The profile shows more than 85,000 clones, roughly 70% of them singletons. Sequencing was carried out using PBMCs. The receptors were gathered from a man aged 35 to 55 in good health and CMV-seronegative.

The chain carries TRBV28 and TRBJ2-6; 12 nucleotides match TRBD2. J gave up 5 bases and V 5 bases, and 16 bases lay outside the gene matches. The CDR3 length is 20 residues. From germline, CDR1 is MDHEN and CDR2 SYDVKM. For the CDR3, the DNA is TGTGCCAGCAGTCCCCGTGAACTAGCGGGGGGACTACTCTGGGCCAACGTCCTGACTTTC. It translates to CASSPRELAGGLLWANVLTF.

This chain uses TRBV6-5 with TRBJ2-3; weak D call: TRBD1 (5 bases). V was pared by 5 bases and J by 2 bases, with 11 bases between. The CDR3 extends over 14 amino acids. The germline CDR1 and CDR2 sequences are MNHEY and SVGAGI. The CDR3 loop reads CASSPRGPTDTQYF. The CDR3 region has the DNA TGTGCCAGCAGTCCTAGGGGCCCCACAGATACGCAGTATTTT.

This clone appeared a few times. The CDR3 DNA reads TGTGCCAGCAGTTACTCGAGACTAGCGGGATCCTACGAGCAGTACTTC. Encoded protein: CASSYSRLAGSYEQYF. The gene calls are TRBV6-5 and TRBJ2-7, with 11 nucleotides matching TRBD2. The germline gives CDR1 MNHEY, CDR2 SVGAGI. The CDR3 extends over 16 amino acids. J lost 1 base, V lost 0 bases, and 2 bases had no gene match.

This chain uses TRBV5-1 with TRBJ2-5; TRBD2 matches 12 bases. This CDR3 is built from 16 residues. V lost 4 bases, J lost 1 base, and 5 bases stayed unmatched. In germline, CDR1 is SGHRS, CDR2 YFSETQ. The CDR3 bases are TGCGCCAGCAGCACCGGGACTAGCGGGTTCCAAGAGACCCAGTACTTC. Encoded protein: CASSTGTSGFQETQYF.

The chain's CDR3 is CASTRDSGGETQYF. The DNA for the CDR3 is TGCGCCAGCACACGGGACTCCGGTGGCGAGACCCAGTACTTC. The V call is TRBV10-2, the J call TRBJ2-5, with a possible D match to TRBD2 (6 bases). CDR1 WSHSY and CDR2 SAAADI come from the germline V gene. The CDR3 spans 14 residues. V lost 7 bases and J lost 5, with 17 bases in between.

V usage is TRBV27 and J usage is TRBJ1-1, with D possibly matching TRBD1 (6 bases). The V gene lost 4 bases and the J gene lost 1 base, with 16 bases spanning the gap. Germline CDR1 reads MNHEY; CDR2 reads SMNVEV (reference sequence). This CDR3 is 16 amino acids long. CDR3 loop: CASSSKVGRGNTEAFF. The CDR3 DNA is TGTGCCAGCAGTTCGAAGGTCGGCAGGGGGAACACTGAAGCTTTCTTT.

The table lists this clone with a count of one. The genes are TRBV6-6 and TRBJ2-6; 10 bases are a match to TRBD1. Germline values: CDR1 MNHNY, CDR2 SVGAGI (reference sequence). CDR3 length equals 15 residues. With V trimmed by 5 bases and J by 3 bases, 1 base remained unmatched. As DNA, the CDR3 is TGTGCCAGCAGTGACAGGGGGCTTGGGGCCAACGTCCTGACTTTC. It specifies CASSDRGLGANVLTF.

The rearrangement links TRBV7-2 to TRBJ2-7; perhaps TRBD2 as D (7 bases). The length of the CDR3 is 16 residues. The V end was cut by 5 bases, the J end by 0 bases, with 17 bases between. Germline loops: CDR1 SGHTA, CDR2 FQGNSA. CDR3 in DNA: TGTGCCAGCAGCCCTGGGGGGGGGCGGGGCTCCTACGAGCAGTACTTC. Translation: CASSPGGGRGSYEQYF.

The chain links TRBV6-1 to TRBJ2-1; D perhaps matches TRBD1 (6 bases). Germline V gene sequence: CDR1 MNHNS, CDR2 SASEGT. The germline V and J ends were trimmed by 10 bases and 6 bases, with 19 bases remaining between them. The CDR3 has 14 amino acids. The CDR3: CATTFKQGGNEQFF. CDR3 sequence (DNA): TGTGCCACAACCTTCAAACAGGGTGGCAATGAGCAGTTCTTC.

This chain connects TRBV4-2 to TRBJ1-1; a weak D match, TRBD1 (5 bases). CDR3 length equals 16 residues. From germline, CDR1 is LGHNA and CDR2 YNFKEQ. The V end was cut by 0 bases, the J end by 5 bases, with 16 bases between. This CDR3 is CASSQDRAALVTEAFF. For the CDR3, the DNA is TGTGCCAGCAGCCAAGACAGGGCAGCCCTGGTGACTGAAGCTTTCTTT.

J is TRBJ1-4 and V is TRBV6-5; TRBD1 might be the D (5 bases). The germline CDR1 and CDR2 sequences are MNHEY and SVGAGI. With 8 bases removed from V and 8 bases from J, the gap between germline ends came to 15 bases. This CDR3 contains 13 residues. The chain's CDR3 is CASGWGGVEKLFF. For the CDR3, the DNA is TGTGCCAGCGGATGGGGAGGGGTAGAAAAACTGTTTTTT.

The chain is built from TRBV19 and TRBJ2-7; the match to TRBD2 covers 7 bases. The CDR3 extends over 13 amino acids. Germline V CDR1 and CDR2: LNHDA, SQIVND (reference sequence). V lost 1 base to trimming and J lost 5 bases; unmatched junction nucleotides: 2. The CDR3 protein is CASSIGGGNEQYF. Here the CDR3 DNA reads TGTGCCAGTAGTATAGGGGGGGGGAACGAGCAGTACTTC.

This sequence joins TRBV4-3 and TRBJ1-1; weak D call: TRBD1 (6 bases). The CDR3 runs to 14 residues. The V gene's germline CDR1 is LGHNA and CDR2 YSLEER. Trimming stripped 0 bases from V and 5 bases from J, with 10 bases between. CDR3 coding DNA: TGCGCCAGCAGCCAAGACGCAGGGGAAACTGAAGCTTTCTTT. This gives the protein CASSQDAGETEAFF.

The chain employs TRBV19 and TRBJ2-1; 8 bases align to TRBD2. The V and J ends lost 5 bases and 4 bases, in that order; junction bases with no gene match: 7. CDR1 and CDR2 from the germline V gene are LNHDA and SQIVND (reference sequence). The CDR3 has 15 amino acids. The CDR3 DNA is TGTGCCAGTAGTCTCGGGAGGGACCCTTACAATGAGCAGTTCTTC. Amino acid sequence: CASSLGRDPYNEQFF.

This chain links TRBV6-5 with TRBJ1-2, with 9 bases lining up with TRBD1. From germline, CDR1 is MNHEY and CDR2 SVGAGI. With V trimmed by 7 bases and J by 6 bases, 12 bases remained unmatched. The CDR3 length is 15 residues. The CDR3 here is CASTDWGQGIDGYTF. The CDR3 DNA is TGTGCCAGCACTGACTGGGGACAGGGAATAGATGGCTACACCTTC.

This clone has more than one count but fewer than ten. The gene calls are TRBV19 and TRBJ1-1; unclear D gene. CDR1 and CDR2 (germline): LNHDA, SQIVND (reference sequence). V lost 5 bases and J 6 bases, leaving 7 bases between the germline ends. CDR3 size: 11 residues. The CDR3: CASSPLAEAFF. The CDR3 DNA reads TGTGCCAGTAGTCCCCTAGCTGAAGCTTTCTTT.

The V call is TRBV4-1, the J call TRBJ1-3; weak D call: TRBD1 (5 bases). The CDR3 sequence is 16 residues long. Trimming took off 3 bases at V and 0 bases at J, with 12 bases between the two ends. The germline V gene encodes CDR1 MGHRA and CDR2 YSYEKL. DNA for the CDR3: TGCGCCAGCAGCCAGCCGACAGACGCCTCTGGAAACACCATATATTTT. This encodes CASSQPTDASGNTIYF.

V is TRBV6-6 and J is TRBJ2-7, with 9 bases identical to TRBD2. The germline V gene has CDR1 MNHNY and CDR2 SVGAGI (reference sequence). Trimming removed 7 bases from V and 2 bases from J; junction bases left unmatched: 6. The CDR3 contains 14 residues. As DNA, the CDR3 is TGTGCCAGCATGCAGGGCGGGGGGGCCTACGAGCAGTACTTC. Protein: CASMQGGGAYEQYF.

The rearrangement joins TRBV5-5 to TRBJ2-1; 9 bases are a match to TRBD1. There are 15 residues in the CDR3. The V segment lost 3 bases and the J segment 6 bases; nucleotides outside the gene matches: 7. Germline-derived CDR1 and CDR2 are SGHKS and YYEKEE (reference sequence). The CDR3 DNA reads as TGTGCCAGCAGCTGGAAAAGGACAGGGGTCAATGAGCAGTTCTTC. Its translation: CASSWKRTGVNEQFF.

The chain is built from TRBV9 and TRBJ2-7; 7 nucleotides line up with TRBD1. CDR3 length equals 14 residues. V lost 0 bases to trimming and J lost 3 bases; unmatched junction nucleotides: 3. Germline CDR1 reads SGDLS; CDR2 reads YYNGEE. The DNA for the CDR3 is TGTGCCAGCAGCGTAGAAGGGGGCCGCTACGAGCAGTACTTC. This sequence encodes CASSVEGGRYEQYF.

This clone appeared once. The chain carries TRBV7-9 and TRBJ2-7; no definite D call. The germline CDR1 and CDR2 sequences are SEHNR and FQNEAQ (reference sequence). The CDR3 covers 17 residues. V was cut by 1 base and J by 4 bases, with 20 bases left in between. The CDR3 here is CASSLGDASRHLYEQYF. CDR3 in DNA: TGTGCCAGCAGCTTAGGAGATGCGAGCAGACACTTATACGAGCAGTACTTC.

J is TRBJ2-5 and V is TRBV10-1, with 15 bases that match TRBD2. The CDR3 sequence is 17 residues long. The trim removed 3 bases at V and 5 bases at J, leaving 7 bases unmatched. Looked up from germline, CDR1 is WNHNN and CDR2 is SYGVQD (reference sequence). CDR3: CASSEGLAGGPRETQYF. The CDR3 bases are TGCGCCAGCAGTGAAGGACTAGCGGGAGGGCCAAGGGAGACCCAGTACTTC.

This clone appeared a single time. V is TRBV2 and J is TRBJ1-3; D is ambiguous. The CDR3 has 13 amino acids. The V and J ends lost 0 bases and 8 bases respectively, with 8 bases between them. Germline CDR1 reads SNHLY; CDR2 reads FYNNEI. The CDR3 sequence: CASSEARGDTIYF. The CDR3 coding sequence is TGTGCCAGCAGTGAAGCGCGGGGAGACACCATATATTTT.

This rearrangement joins TRBV6-5 to TRBJ1-1; D is unresolved. In germline, CDR1 is MNHEY, CDR2 SVGAGI. CDR3 size: 15 residues. The V and J ends lost 3 bases and 1 base respectively, with 12 bases between them. For the CDR3, the DNA is TGTGCCAGCAGTTATGCGGGGAACGCGAACACTGAAGCTTTCTTT. As protein: CASSYAGNANTEAFF.